Following are 16 T cell receptor beta chains from one sample sequenced in a study of identical twins (dated by TCRdb to about 2016). Library preparation used 5' RACE. For sequencing, an Illumina HiSeq 2000 was employed. Using fastp trimming at Q25 and MiXCR clonotype assembly, TCRdb reanalyzed the public sequencing data and kept in-frame beta chains. Each record represents a unique CDR3 protein, reported with the most common genes and DNA among its rows. In all, the sample holds about 570,000 distinct CDR3 sequences, and nearly 10% of those were seen once. Clones ranked in the top ten supply more than 2.5% of the sample. This sample also appeared in a second study, on yellow fever vaccine responses in identical twins.

Input material: PBMCs. Receptors originate from a woman in her late teens or twenties in good health.

This clonotype was seen more than once but under ten times. This rearrangement joins TRBV29-1 to TRBJ2-7; TRBD2 matches at 7 bases. CDR1 is SQVTM, CDR2 ANQGSEA, per germline. The CDR3 totals 14 residues. Losses at the gene ends were 4 bases for V and 0 bases for J; bases not matched to a gene: 6. CDR3 in DNA: TGCAGCGTTGCGGATCTAGCGGCCTCCTACGAGCAGTACTTC. Amino acids: CSVADLAASYEQYF.

This clonotype was found a few times. For the CDR3, the DNA is TGCGCCAGCAGCCAATCCCCCTTGGGGGACTACGAGCAGTACTTC. Protein: CASSQSPLGDYEQYF. The V and J genes are TRBV4-3 and TRBJ2-7; D tentatively reads TRBD1 or TRBD2 (5 bases each). This CDR3 spans 15 amino acids. Germline CDR1 is LGHNA and CDR2 is YSLEER. V was clipped by 2 bases and J by 3 bases, with 14 bases between them.

This clonotype was observed a few times. The chain recombines TRBV30 with TRBJ2-3; D possibly corresponds to TRBD1 (6 bases). Looked up from germline, CDR1 is GTSNPN and CDR2 is SVGIG (reference sequence). The V gene lost 1 base and the J gene lost 4 bases, with 18 bases spanning the gap. The CDR3 is made up of 16 amino acids. The CDR3 is CAWSGVTGPLSDTQYF. The DNA of the CDR3 is TGTGCCTGGAGTGGGGTGACAGGCCCATTATCAGATACGCAGTATTTT.

This clonotype was counted many times. The genes are TRBV21-1 and TRBJ2-5; the table gives TRBD1 as D, unverified against the DNA. TRBV21-1 is listed as a pseudogene. The CDR3 is made up of 14 amino acids. Here the CDR3 DNA reads TGTGCCAGCAGCAAGACAGGGGGCTTGGAGACCCAGTACTTC. This sequence encodes CASSKTGGLETQYF.

This clonotype was seen a handful of times. V is TRBV2 and J is TRBJ2-7; tentative D call: TRBD2 (5 bases). This CDR3 is 13 amino acids long. In germline, CDR1 is SNHLY, CDR2 FYNNEI. The V gene lost 2 bases and the J gene lost 5 bases, with 10 bases spanning the gap. Here the CDR3 reads CASSESSGDEQYF. The CDR3 nucleotides are TGTGCCAGCAGTGAATCTTCCGGGGACGAGCAGTACTTC.

This clonotype has only a few counts. The V gene is TRBV27, the J gene TRBJ2-7; D call uncertain. The V end was cut by 8 bases, the J end by 4 bases, with 15 bases between. This CDR3 has 13 amino acids. CDR1 MNHEY and CDR2 SMNVEV come from the germline V gene (reference sequence). In nucleotides, the CDR3 is TGTGCCAGCGCCCGGACGGATACTTACGAGCAGTACTTC. Amino acids: CASARTDTYEQYF.

This clonotype occurred a few times. The chain uses TRBV5-1 and TRBJ2-2, with 7 bases identical to TRBD1. Germline V gene lookup returns CDR1 SGHRS and CDR2 YFSETQ. The CDR3 length is 13 residues. Trimming took 4 bases from V and 6 from J; bases not matched to a gene: 3. In DNA form, the CDR3 reads TGCGCCAGCAGCCTGGGACAGTCCGGGGAGCTGTTTTTT. Translating it yields CASSLGQSGELFF.

This clonotype has at least ten counts. This sequence joins TRBV18 and TRBJ2-5, with D possibly TRBD2 on 5 matching bases. The CDR3 consists of 14 residues. CDR1 is KGHSH, CDR2 LQKENI, per germline. Between the trimmed V and J ends, which lost 8 bases and 1 base, there was a span of 14 bases. The DNA of the CDR3 is TGTGCCAGCAGCCCGACACGGGGCCAAGAGACCCAGTACTTC. This codes for CASSPTRGQETQYF.

This clonotype showed up many times. This chain links TRBV4-1 with TRBJ2-3, with 7 bases that match TRBD1. Germline CDR1 and CDR2: MGHRA and YSYEKL. The CDR3 runs 17 residues. V was clipped by 0 bases and J by 3 bases; unmatched bases: 9. The DNA of the CDR3 is TGCGCCAGCAGCCAAGAATGGTCGGGCAGGGGGACAGATACGCAGTATTTT. Residues: CASSQEWSGRGTDTQYF.

This clonotype showed up many times. The V gene is TRBV7-8, the J gene TRBJ2-1; possible D gene TRBD2, 6 bases. The V and J ends lost 1 base and 3 bases respectively, with 10 bases between them. The CDR3 consists of 15 residues. The germline V gene encodes CDR1 SGHVS and CDR2 FQNEAQ. The DNA of the CDR3 is TGTGCCAGCAGCTTAGTTAGGGACTTCTACAATGAGCAGTTCTTC. Amino acid sequence: CASSLVRDFYNEQFF.

This clonotype was seen a handful of times. As DNA, the CDR3 is TGTGCCAGCAGTGGGACAGGGGATTCACCCCTCCACTTT. Translating it yields CASSGTGDSPLHF. The chain joins TRBV2 to TRBJ1-6, with 9 bases matching TRBD1. The V segment lost 4 bases and the J segment 8 bases; nucleotides outside the gene matches: 0. Germline CDR1 and CDR2: SNHLY and FYNNEI. The CDR3 runs 13 residues. The entire variable domain, with the rest obtained from reference TRBV2 and TRBJ1-6, is as follows: EPEVTQTPSHQVTQMGQEVILRCVPISNHLYFYWYRQILGQKVEFLVSFYNNEISEKSEIFDDQFSVERPDGSNFTLKIRSTKLEDSAMYFCASSGTGDSPLHFGNGTRLTVT.

This clonotype was seen a handful of times. The V gene is TRBV5-1, the J gene TRBJ2-7; D might be TRBD2 (5 bases). The V and J ends lost 5 bases and 3 bases respectively, with 12 bases between them. The CDR3 contains 13 residues. Looked up from germline, CDR1 is SGHRS and CDR2 is YFSETQ. Here the CDR3 reads CASRSGLGYEQYF. The CDR3 DNA reads as TGCGCCAGCAGGTCTGGACTTGGCTACGAGCAGTACTTC.

This chain uses TRBV5-5 with TRBJ2-7; D assignment may be TRBD1 or TRBD2 (5 bases each). The germline gives CDR1 SGHKS, CDR2 YYEKEE (reference sequence). The germline V and J ends were trimmed by 3 bases and 0 bases, with 16 bases remaining between them. The CDR3 extends over 16 amino acids. The CDR3 protein is CASSSTPGTLSYEQYF. CDR3 DNA: TGTGCCAGCAGCTCTACCCCCGGGACGCTCTCCTACGAGCAGTACTTC.

This clonotype was picked up a small number of times. This chain links TRBV18 with TRBJ2-1, with D perhaps TRBD2 (5 bases). Trimming left V 3 bases short and J 2 bases short, with 11 bases between. Germline lookup yields CDR1 KGHSH and CDR2 LQKENI. This CDR3 is built from 15 residues. The CDR3 here is CASSPEEAPYNEQFF. Written as DNA, the CDR3 is TGTGCCAGCTCACCTGAGGAGGCCCCCTACAATGAGCAGTTCTTC.

This clonotype showed up many times. V is TRBV4-2 and J is TRBJ2-1; D perhaps matches TRBD1 (6 bases). V was cut by 3 bases and J by 3 bases, with 12 bases left in between. The CDR3 covers 15 residues. The germline CDR1 and CDR2 sequences are LGHNA and YNFKEQ. The CDR3 loop reads CASSQVQTGYNEQFF. The DNA for the CDR3 is TGTGCCAGCAGCCAGGTTCAGACAGGCTACAATGAGCAGTTCTTC.

This clonotype was observed many times. The rearrangement links TRBV5-6 to TRBJ2-1; D call uncertain. V dropped 1 base and J dropped 8 bases, with 7 bases sitting between them. This CDR3 comprises 12 residues. CDR1 and CDR2 from the germline V gene are SGHDT and YYEEEE. CDR3 residues: CASSLSWDEQFF. CDR3 DNA sequence: TGTGCCAGCAGCTTGTCGTGGGATGAGCAGTTCTTC.